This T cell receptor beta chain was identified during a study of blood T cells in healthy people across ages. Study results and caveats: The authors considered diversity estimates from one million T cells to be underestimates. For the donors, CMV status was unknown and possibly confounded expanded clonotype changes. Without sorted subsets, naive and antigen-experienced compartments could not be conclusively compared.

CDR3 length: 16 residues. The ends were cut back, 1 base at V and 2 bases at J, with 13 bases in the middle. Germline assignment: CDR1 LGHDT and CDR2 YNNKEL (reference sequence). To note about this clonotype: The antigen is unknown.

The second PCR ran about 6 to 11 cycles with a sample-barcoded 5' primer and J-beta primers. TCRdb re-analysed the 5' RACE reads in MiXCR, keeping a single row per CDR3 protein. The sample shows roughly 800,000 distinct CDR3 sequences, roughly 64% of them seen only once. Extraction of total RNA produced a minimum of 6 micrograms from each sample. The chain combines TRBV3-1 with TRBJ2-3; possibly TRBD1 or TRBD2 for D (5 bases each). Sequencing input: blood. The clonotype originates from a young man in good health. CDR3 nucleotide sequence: TGTGCCAGCAGCCAAGGGGACCTACCGATCACAGATACGCAGTATTTT. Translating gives CASSQGDLPITDTQYF.